Below, 25 T cell receptor beta chains from the same sample are listed, as sequenced in a study of cytomegalovirus exposure and HLA in healthy donors (dated 2017 in TCRdb). The receptor library was made with the immunoSEQ multiplex PCR assay. The multiplex PCR relied on a mix of 60 forward primers for TCR Vbeta segments and 13 reverse primers for TCR Jbeta segments. TCRdb carries this immuneACCESS record with in-frame sequences only. Its versions omit some clonotypes, under half of them owing to an unresolved V gene in the studies checked, with the rest unexplained. The sample yields 50,000 to 65,000 clones; around 72% were counted once. Roughly 47% of the sample is in the top ten clones. The sample comprised PBMCs. The receptors here all came from a middle-aged man in good health and CMV-seropositive.

The rearrangement uses TRBV7-9 and TRBJ2-5; 11 positions match TRBD1. CDR3 length: 17 amino acids. Germline CDR1 SEHNR, CDR2 FQNEAQ (reference sequence). Trimming removed 5 bases from V and 2 bases from J; junction bases left unmatched: 10. The CDR3 is CASSPSRRDRGQETQYF. The CDR3 bases are TGTGCCAGCAGCCCATCTAGACGGGACAGGGGGCAAGAGACCCAGTACTTC.

V usage is TRBV7-9 and J usage is TRBJ2-2, with TRBD1 identical over 10 bases. Germline V gene sequence: CDR1 SEHNR, CDR2 FQNEAQ (reference sequence). The CDR3 contains 15 residues. Trimming removed 6 bases from V and 6 bases from J; junction bases left unmatched: 7. The CDR3 region has the DNA TGTGCCAGCAGACCGGGACAGGGGAAGGCCGGGGAGCTGTTTTTT. It specifies CASRPGQGKAGELFF.

This clone came up once. This sequence joins TRBV6-6 and TRBJ2-5; maybe TRBD1 (6 bases). The ends were cut back, 8 bases at V and 3 bases at J, with 10 bases in the middle. Germline V CDR1 and CDR2: MNHNY, SVGAGI (reference sequence). The CDR3 totals 12 residues. The CDR3 DNA reads TGTGCCAGCCAACAGGGCAAAGAGACCCAGTACTTC. The encoded protein is CASQQGKETQYF.

This clone has more than one count but fewer than ten. J is TRBJ1-3 and V is TRBV30; no definite D call. The CDR3 contains 16 residues. The germline V and J ends were trimmed by 2 bases and 0 bases, with 14 bases remaining between them. From germline, CDR1 is GTSNPN and CDR2 SVGIG (reference sequence). In nucleotides, the CDR3 is TGTGCCTGGAGTCTAACCCCCCGGTACTCTGGAAACACCATATATTTT. Translation gives CAWSLTPRYSGNTIYF.

The V gene is TRBV4-2, the J gene TRBJ1-2, with 9 bases aligning to TRBD1. Trimming took 2 bases from V and 3 from J; bases not matched to a gene: 7. The CDR3 extends over 16 amino acids. In germline, CDR1 is LGHNA, CDR2 YNFKEQ. The CDR3 bases are TGTGCCAGCAGCCAATTGGGACAGGGCATTGACTATGGCTACACCTTC. Its protein is CASSQLGQGIDYGYTF.

The chain recombines TRBV6-1 with TRBJ2-5, with TRBD1 identical over 10 bases. V was clipped by 6 bases and J by 9 bases; unmatched bases: 7. CDR3 length: 13 residues. Germline loops: CDR1 MNHNS, CDR2 SASEGT. In DNA, the CDR3 is TGTGCCAGCAGGACAGGGGGCTTTAGTGCCCAGTACTTC. This gives the protein CASRTGGFSAQYF.

This sequence joins TRBV10-3 and TRBJ2-7, with TRBD1 as a possible D gene (9 bases). The V gene's germline CDR1 is ENHRY and CDR2 SYGVKD. This CDR3 region has 14 residues. Trimming stripped 8 bases from V and 2 bases from J, with 16 bases between. CDR3 amino acids: CAIRGGQGPYEQYF. CDR3 DNA: TGTGCCATCCGGGGGGGACAGGGACCCTACGAGCAGTACTTC.

This clone was seen more than once but under ten times. V is TRBV7-9 and J is TRBJ1-5, with D maybe TRBD1 (6 bases). The V and J ends lost 1 base and 1 base respectively, with 8 bases between them. Germline V gene lookup returns CDR1 SEHNR and CDR2 FQNEAQ (reference sequence). This CDR3 region has 15 residues. In DNA form, the CDR3 reads TGTGCCAGCAGCTTAGGACAGGCAAGCAATCAGCCCCAGCATTTT. Translated, it gives CASSLGQASNQPQHF.

This clone was detected ten times or more. Other DNA sequences in the sample encode the same CDR3. The chain recombines TRBV4-3 with TRBJ2-1; D remains unclear. The CDR3 loop spans 17 amino acids. The V end lost 3 bases, the J end lost 3 bases, and 18 bases lay between the germline ends. The V gene's germline CDR1 is LGHNA and CDR2 YSLEER. The CDR3: CASSHDMIVLIYNEQFF. DNA of the CDR3: TGCGCCAGCAGCCACGACATGATCGTACTCATCTACAATGAGCAGTTCTTC.

The genes are TRBV30 and TRBJ1-2; D may be TRBD1 (5 bases). V shed 3 bases and J shed 5 bases, with 13 bases lying between them. The CDR3 extends over 13 amino acids. CDR1 and CDR2 from the germline V gene are GTSNPN and SVGIG (reference sequence). The CDR3 sequence is CAWSSGLRYGYTF. CDR3 nucleotide sequence: TGTGCCTGGAGCTCAGGGTTACGGTATGGCTACACCTTC.

The chain employs TRBV5-1 and TRBJ1-4; 9 nucleotides match TRBD1. Per germline, CDR1 SGHRS and CDR2 YFSETQ. J gave up 7 bases and V 0 bases, and 4 bases lay outside the gene matches. This CDR3 is 15 amino acids long. CDR3 sequence: CASSLETGGSEKLFF. The DNA for the CDR3 is TGCGCCAGCAGCTTGGAGACAGGGGGTAGTGAAAAACTGTTTTTT.

The chain links TRBV15 to TRBJ1-2; D may be TRBD1 (6 bases). This CDR3 spans 14 amino acids. V was pared by 4 bases and J by 6 bases, with 15 bases between. CDR1 and CDR2 from the germline V gene are LNHNV and YYDKDF (reference sequence). This chain's CDR3 is CATSMWGGVDGYTF. The DNA for the CDR3 is TGTGCCACCAGCATGTGGGGGGGCGTAGATGGCTACACCTTC.

This clone was seen more than once but under ten times. The J gene is TRBJ1-6, the V gene TRBV6-1; a weak D match, TRBD1 (5 bases). The CDR3 has 15 residues. CDR1 is MNHNS and CDR2 is SASEGT in the germline V gene. Trimming pared 6 bases from V and 9 bases from J, leaving 18 bases between. The CDR3 here is CASSSGHSTGSPLHF. The CDR3 DNA reads TGTGCCAGCAGCTCCGGACACTCGACCGGTTCACCCCTCCACTTT.

There are a few counts of this clone. This chain uses TRBV28 with TRBJ2-7; 7 bases align to TRBD2. V lost 1 base and J lost 5; bases outside the gene matches: 5. CDR3 length: 14 residues. In germline, CDR1 is MDHEN, CDR2 SYDVKM. The CDR3 bases are TGTGCCAGCAGTTTATACCCCGGGGGGAACGAGCAGTACTTC. Translated, it gives CASSLYPGGNEQYF.

This chain uses TRBV6-6 with TRBJ1-6; 7 bases line up with TRBD1. Germline V lookup: CDR1 MNHNY, CDR2 SVGAGI (reference sequence). V gave up 2 bases and J gave up 7 bases; unmatched junction bases: 5. The CDR3 totals 15 residues. The CDR3 region is CASSYLGTDNSPLHF. CDR3 nucleotide sequence: TGTGCCAGCAGTTACCTAGGGACAGACAATTCACCCCTCCACTTT.

The chain couples TRBV2 to TRBJ2-3, with 9 bases aligning to TRBD2. Germline assignment: CDR1 SNHLY and CDR2 FYNNEI. Trimming took 8 bases from V and 3 from J; bases not matched to a gene: 6. The CDR3 totals 14 residues. In DNA, the CDR3 is TGTGCCAGCGGTAGCGGGAGTAAGACAGATACGCAGTATTTT. Translation gives CASGSGSKTDTQYF.

In the case of this clone: The junction does not match germline at one end; this may be a read error. The rearrangement links TRBV7-7 to TRBJ2-2; 7 bases are a match to TRBD2. This CDR3 has 15 amino acids. Germline CDR1 is SSHAT and CDR2 is FNYEAQ (reference sequence). The DNA of the CDR3 is TGTGCTAGCAGCCCTAGCGGAGCGAACACCGGGGAGCTGTTTTTT. It codes for CASSPSGANTGELFF.

This clone came up once. The J gene is TRBJ1-3, the V gene TRBV6-6; D is undetermined. CDR3 length: 13 amino acids. Germline CDR1 reads MNHNY; CDR2 reads SVGAGI (reference sequence). The V end lost 4 bases, the J end lost 1 base, and 5 bases lay between the germline ends. CDR3 coding DNA: TGTGCCAGCAGTTCAGTGTCTGGAAACACCATATATTTT. Amino acid sequence: CASSSVSGNTIYF.

The rearrangement uses TRBV5-1 and TRBJ2-5; maybe TRBD1 (6 bases). This CDR3 contains 15 residues. Germline CDR1 and CDR2: SGHRS and YFSETQ. V lost 5 bases, J lost 2 bases, and 16 bases lay in between. CDR3 DNA: TGCGCCAGCAGGGGGACACCAACAGCTCAAGAGACCCAGTACTTC. It specifies CASRGTPTAQETQYF.

DNA of the CDR3: TGCGCCAGCAGCTTGACGGAGTACTCCTACGAGCAGTACTTC. This sequence encodes CASSLTEYSYEQYF. This chain links TRBV5-1 with TRBJ2-7; no clear D gene. CDR3 size: 14 residues. CDR1 is SGHRS and CDR2 is YFSETQ in the germline V gene. The V and J ends lost 1 base and 0 bases respectively, with 8 bases between them.

This clone showed up just a few times. The junction shows a germline mismatch at one end, possibly a read error. The V and J genes are TRBV9 and TRBJ1-4, with 12 bases identical to TRBD1. Germline CDR1 and CDR2: SGDLS and YYNGEE. The CDR3 has 18 residues. The CDR3 DNA follows: TGTGCCATCAGCCCAGGAAGGGGACAGGGGGCCACTAATGAAAAACTGTTTTTT. As protein: CAISPGRGQGATNEKLFF.

The chain employs TRBV19 and TRBJ2-1; 10 bases align to TRBD2. CDR3 length equals 16 residues. Per germline, CDR1 LNHDA and CDR2 SQIVND (reference sequence). Unmatched junction bases numbered 5, after V lost 5 bases and J lost 1 base. The CDR3 sequence is CASSPRTSGSYNEQFF. In DNA, the CDR3 is TGTGCCAGTAGTCCCCGGACTAGCGGTTCCTACAATGAGCAGTTCTTC. Full variable domain (outside the CDR3, taken from reference TRBV19 and TRBJ2-1): DGGITQSPKYLFRKEGQNVTLSCEQNLNHDAMYWYRQDPGQGLRLIYYSQIVNDFQKGDIAEGYSVSREKKESFPLTVTSAQKNPTAFYLCASSPRTSGSYNEQFFGPGTRLTVL.

The chain couples TRBV6-1 to TRBJ2-1; 8 bases are shared with TRBD1. Trimming removed 0 bases from V and 2 bases from J; junction bases left unmatched: 12. The CDR3 is made up of 19 amino acids. The germline CDR1 and CDR2 sequences are MNHNS and SASEGT. The CDR3 coding sequence is TGTGCCAGCAGTGAAGCGCTCGTGACAGGGGTGTTAGCCTACAATGAGCAGTTCTTC. Protein product: CASSEALVTGVLAYNEQFF.

The chain carries TRBV7-9 and TRBJ2-1; D perhaps matches TRBD1 (6 bases). CDR3 size: 14 residues. CDR1 is SEHNR and CDR2 is FQNEAQ in the germline V gene (reference sequence). Trimming cost V 1 base and J 4 bases, with 8 bases left between them. In nucleotides, the CDR3 is TGTGCCAGCAGCTTAGACAGGGATTACAATGAGCAGTTCTTC. The encoded protein is CASSLDRDYNEQFF.

The J gene is TRBJ1-3, the V gene TRBV19; D unclear. Germline lookup yields CDR1 LNHDA and CDR2 SQIVND (reference sequence). This CDR3 spans 13 amino acids. V was pared by 6 bases and J by 0 bases, with 6 bases between. The CDR3 DNA follows: TGTGCCAGTAGGGCGGGCTCTGGAAACACCATATATTTT. Its protein is CASRAGSGNTIYF. Filled out from reference TRBV19 and TRBJ1-3, the complete variable domain reads DGGITQSPKYLFRKEGQNVTLSCEQNLNHDAMYWYRQDPGQGLRLIYYSQIVNDFQKGDIAEGYSVSREKKESFPLTVTSAQKNPTAFYLCASRAGSGNTIYFGEGSWLTVV.